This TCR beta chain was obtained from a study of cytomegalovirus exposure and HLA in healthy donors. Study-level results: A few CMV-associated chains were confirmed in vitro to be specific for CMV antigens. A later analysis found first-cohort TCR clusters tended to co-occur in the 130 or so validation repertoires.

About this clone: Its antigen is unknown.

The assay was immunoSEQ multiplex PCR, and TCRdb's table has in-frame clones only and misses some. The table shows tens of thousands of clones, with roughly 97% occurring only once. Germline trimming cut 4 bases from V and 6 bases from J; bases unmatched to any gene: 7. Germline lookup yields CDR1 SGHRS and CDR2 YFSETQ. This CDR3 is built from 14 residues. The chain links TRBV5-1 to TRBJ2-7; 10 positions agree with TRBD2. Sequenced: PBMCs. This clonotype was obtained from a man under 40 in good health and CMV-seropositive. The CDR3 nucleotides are TGCGCCAGCAGCGAAACTAGCGGGATTTCCGAGCAGTACTTC. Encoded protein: CASSETSGISEQYF. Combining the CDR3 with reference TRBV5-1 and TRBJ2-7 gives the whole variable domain KAGVTQTPRYLIKTRGQQVTLSCSPISGHRSVSWYQQTPGQGLQFLFEYFSETQRNKGNFPGRFSGRQFSNSRSEMNVSTLELGDSALYLCASSETSGISEQYFGPGTRLTVT.